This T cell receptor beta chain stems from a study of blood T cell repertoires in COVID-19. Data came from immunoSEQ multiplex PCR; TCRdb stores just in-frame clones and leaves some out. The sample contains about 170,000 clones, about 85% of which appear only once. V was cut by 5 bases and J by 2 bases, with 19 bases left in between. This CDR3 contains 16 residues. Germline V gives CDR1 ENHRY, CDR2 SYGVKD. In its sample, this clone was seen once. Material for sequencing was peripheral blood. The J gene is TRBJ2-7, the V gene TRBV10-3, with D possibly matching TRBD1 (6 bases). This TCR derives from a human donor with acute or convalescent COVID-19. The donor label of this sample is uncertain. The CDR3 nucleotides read TGTGCCATCAGTAGAGGACAGTCCCTCACCGCCTACGAGCAGTACTTC. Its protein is CAISRGQSLTAYEQYF.